This T cell receptor beta chain came from a study of T-cell memory formation after mild COVID-19 (TCRdb year 2021). Regarding the research as a whole: TCR sequence clusters from the two donors were found to be largely donor specific. In a couple of donors, T-cell clones that expanded and contracted after mild COVID-19 were followed by sequencing TCRalpha and TCRbeta repertoires longitudinally. Two young, previously healthy adult volunteers, one female and one male, were included in the cohort. What the research found in general, with its limitations: The second-wave clones that peaked on day 37 were not confirmed to be SARS-CoV-2 specific. Contracting CD4+ clones were located mainly in the CM and EM memory subsets, whereas CD8+ clones were found to be enriched in EMRA. The study covered only two mild cases, and larger cohorts including severe cases with pre-infection samples were considered necessary. From day 15 to 85, contracting clones showed balanced CD4/CD8 phenotypes, whereas a second wave of clones that expanded from day 15 to 37 leaned towards CD4+. Some responding clones were detected in pre-infection memory, suggesting pre-existing cross-reactive memory T cells joined the SARS-CoV-2 response.

The instrument was an Illumina NovaSeq 6000. TCRalpha and TCRbeta cDNA libraries were constructed by 5'RACE with constant-segment primers, with sample barcodes and unique molecular identifiers being introduced. Trizol reagent was used to extract RNA from every sample. The libraries were amplified in two PCR steps, and the second step added a second sample barcode and Illumina TruSeq adapters. Libraries were sequenced on an Illumina NovaSeq with 2 x 150 bp paired-end reads. Per the source publication's procedure: The reads were demultiplexed and collapsed into UMI-guided consensus sequences using migec v1.2.7. Using mixcr v2.1.11, UMI consensuses were aligned to TRA and TRB V and J templates and then assembled into clonotypes. Clonotypes were classified as expanded or contracted when called significant by both edgeR and NoisET, with noise models trained on biological replicates. edgeR calls used a false discovery rate-adjusted p below 0.01 and a log2 fold-change threshold of 1. PCA with hierarchical clustering of max-normalized trajectories of the 1000 most abundant clonotypes was used as exploratory dynamics analysis. Each responding clone was given a CD4 or CD8 phenotype based on the CD4+ and CD8+ repertoires, which had been sequenced separately. TCRdb reanalyzed the raw reads on its own, using fastp at Q25 for trimming and MiXCR for clone calling, and kept in-frame beta chains. Rows are combined by CDR3 protein, so each entry shows the most common genes and DNA. What appears here as the V and J calls and clone size reflects TCRdb's work, not the paper's. A total of about 150,000 distinct CDR3 sequences appear in this sample, roughly 6.3% of them only once. Jointly, the top ten make up about 1.9% of the sample.

PBMCs were isolated by Ficoll-Paque density gradient centrifugation. With regard to this clonotype: There is no known antigen for this receptor. Base-call qualities are not available, and no considerably larger clone is one nucleotide away.

This receptor was taken from an adult woman who had mild COVID-19 (a few samples of this study predate the infection). The sample titles of this study are shuffled in the database, so cell type and time point are left out; the donor was told from shared clones. Sequenced input: PBMCs or a T cell subset sorted from them (not recorded which).

CDR3 protein: CASRAGGETQYF. Read as DNA, the sequence is TGTGCCAGTAGAGCGGGAGGAGAGACCCAGTACTTC. Recombination joined TRBV19 with TRBJ2-5; TRBD2 agrees with 9 junctional bases. CDR1 and CDR2 are read off the germline V gene (reference sequence) as LNHDA and SQIVND. V ends up 6 bases short and J 4 bases short, with an unmatched junction base count of 0. Including the terminal cysteine and phenylalanine, the CDR3 comprises 12 residues. Only CDR3 DNA is held: 36 bases, read in frame from base 1.